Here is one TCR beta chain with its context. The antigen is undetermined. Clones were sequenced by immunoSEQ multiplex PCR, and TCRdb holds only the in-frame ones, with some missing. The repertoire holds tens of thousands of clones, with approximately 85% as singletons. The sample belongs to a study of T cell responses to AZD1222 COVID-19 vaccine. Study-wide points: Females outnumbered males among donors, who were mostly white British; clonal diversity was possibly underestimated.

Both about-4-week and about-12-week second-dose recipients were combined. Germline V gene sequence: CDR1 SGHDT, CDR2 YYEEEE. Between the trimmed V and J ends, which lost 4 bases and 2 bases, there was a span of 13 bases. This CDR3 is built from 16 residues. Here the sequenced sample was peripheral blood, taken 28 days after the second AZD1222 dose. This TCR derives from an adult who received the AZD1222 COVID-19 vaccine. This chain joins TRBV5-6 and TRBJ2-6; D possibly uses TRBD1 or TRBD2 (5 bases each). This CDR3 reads CASSPGQAAGANVLTF. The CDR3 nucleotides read TGTGCCAGCAGCCCGGGGCAGGCCGCTGGGGCCAACGTCCTGACTTTC.